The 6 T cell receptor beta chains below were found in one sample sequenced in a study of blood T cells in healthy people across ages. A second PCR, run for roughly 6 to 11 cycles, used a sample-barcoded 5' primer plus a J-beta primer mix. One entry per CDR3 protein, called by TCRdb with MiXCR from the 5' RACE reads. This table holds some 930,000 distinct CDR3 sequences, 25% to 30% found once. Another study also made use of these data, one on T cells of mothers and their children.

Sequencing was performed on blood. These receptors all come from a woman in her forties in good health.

In DNA, the CDR3 is TGCGCCAGCAGCTTGCAGGGCCCCCGGTCTAGGGCTTTCTTT. Its translation: CASSLQGPRSRAFF. The chain is built from TRBV5-1 and TRBJ1-1, with a weak D call TRBD1 (5 bases). In germline, CDR1 is SGHRS, CDR2 YFSETQ. With 1 base removed from V and 11 bases from J, the gap between germline ends came to 18 bases. This CDR3 has 14 residues.

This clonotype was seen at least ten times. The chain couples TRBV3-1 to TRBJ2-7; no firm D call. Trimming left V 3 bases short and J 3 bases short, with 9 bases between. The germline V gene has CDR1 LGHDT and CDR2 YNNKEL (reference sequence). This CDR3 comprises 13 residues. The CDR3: CASSQDEFYEQYF. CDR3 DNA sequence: TGTGCCAGCAGCCAGGACGAATTCTACGAGCAGTACTTC.

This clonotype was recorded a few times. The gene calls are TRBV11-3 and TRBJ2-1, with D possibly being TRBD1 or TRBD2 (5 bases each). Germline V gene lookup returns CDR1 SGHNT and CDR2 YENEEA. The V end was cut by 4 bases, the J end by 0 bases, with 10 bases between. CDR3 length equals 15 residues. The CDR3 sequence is CASSWDRSSYNEQFF. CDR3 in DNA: TGTGCCAGCAGCTGGGACCGGAGCTCCTACAATGAGCAGTTCTTC.

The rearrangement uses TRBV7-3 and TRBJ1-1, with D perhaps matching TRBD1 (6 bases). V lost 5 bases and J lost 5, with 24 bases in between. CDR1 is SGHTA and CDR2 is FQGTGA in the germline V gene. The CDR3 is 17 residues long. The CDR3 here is CASSRRAGVDMRTEAFF. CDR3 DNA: TGTGCCAGCAGCCGTAGGGCAGGGGTGGATATGCGGACTGAAGCTTTCTTT.

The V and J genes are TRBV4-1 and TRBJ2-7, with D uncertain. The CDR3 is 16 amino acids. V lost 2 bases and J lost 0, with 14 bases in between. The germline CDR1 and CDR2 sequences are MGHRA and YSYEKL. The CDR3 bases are TGCGCCAGCAGCCAATCTTGGCCTGTTGCCTCCTACGAGCAGTACTTC. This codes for CASSQSWPVASYEQYF.

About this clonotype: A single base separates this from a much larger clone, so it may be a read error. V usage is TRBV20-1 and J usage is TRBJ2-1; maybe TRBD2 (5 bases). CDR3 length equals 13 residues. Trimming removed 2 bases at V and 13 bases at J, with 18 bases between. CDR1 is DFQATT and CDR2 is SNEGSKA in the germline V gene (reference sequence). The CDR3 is CSARRLDWETQFF. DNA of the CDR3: TGCAGTGCTAGAAGGCTAGATTGGGAGACCCAGTTCTTC.